This TCR beta chain emerged from a study of identical twins. Overall study results and limits: In monozygotic twins, models underestimated the sharing of out-of-frame TCR alpha. Potential partial confounding of zero-insertion analyses by invariant MAIT and iNKT cells was noted.

A single record per CDR3 protein comes from TCRdb applying MiXCR to the 5' RACE reads. The table includes some 330,000 distinct CDR3 sequences, 9% detected once. V lost 7 bases and J 4 bases, leaving 18 bases between the germline ends. The CDR3 totals 15 residues. Germline V gene lookup returns CDR1 MNHEY and CDR2 SVGAGI. This clonotype has a count of ten or more. Its antigen is as yet unknown. Healthy Caucasians were all of the donors. The chain uses TRBV6-5 and TRBJ2-3; D is possibly TRBD2 (5 bases). Material for sequencing was naive T cells sorted from blood. This sequence originates from a woman in her forties or fifties in good health. The chain's CDR3 is CASTAGPISADTQYF. In DNA, the CDR3 is TGTGCCAGCACCGCGGGCCCCATCAGCGCAGATACGCAGTATTTT.